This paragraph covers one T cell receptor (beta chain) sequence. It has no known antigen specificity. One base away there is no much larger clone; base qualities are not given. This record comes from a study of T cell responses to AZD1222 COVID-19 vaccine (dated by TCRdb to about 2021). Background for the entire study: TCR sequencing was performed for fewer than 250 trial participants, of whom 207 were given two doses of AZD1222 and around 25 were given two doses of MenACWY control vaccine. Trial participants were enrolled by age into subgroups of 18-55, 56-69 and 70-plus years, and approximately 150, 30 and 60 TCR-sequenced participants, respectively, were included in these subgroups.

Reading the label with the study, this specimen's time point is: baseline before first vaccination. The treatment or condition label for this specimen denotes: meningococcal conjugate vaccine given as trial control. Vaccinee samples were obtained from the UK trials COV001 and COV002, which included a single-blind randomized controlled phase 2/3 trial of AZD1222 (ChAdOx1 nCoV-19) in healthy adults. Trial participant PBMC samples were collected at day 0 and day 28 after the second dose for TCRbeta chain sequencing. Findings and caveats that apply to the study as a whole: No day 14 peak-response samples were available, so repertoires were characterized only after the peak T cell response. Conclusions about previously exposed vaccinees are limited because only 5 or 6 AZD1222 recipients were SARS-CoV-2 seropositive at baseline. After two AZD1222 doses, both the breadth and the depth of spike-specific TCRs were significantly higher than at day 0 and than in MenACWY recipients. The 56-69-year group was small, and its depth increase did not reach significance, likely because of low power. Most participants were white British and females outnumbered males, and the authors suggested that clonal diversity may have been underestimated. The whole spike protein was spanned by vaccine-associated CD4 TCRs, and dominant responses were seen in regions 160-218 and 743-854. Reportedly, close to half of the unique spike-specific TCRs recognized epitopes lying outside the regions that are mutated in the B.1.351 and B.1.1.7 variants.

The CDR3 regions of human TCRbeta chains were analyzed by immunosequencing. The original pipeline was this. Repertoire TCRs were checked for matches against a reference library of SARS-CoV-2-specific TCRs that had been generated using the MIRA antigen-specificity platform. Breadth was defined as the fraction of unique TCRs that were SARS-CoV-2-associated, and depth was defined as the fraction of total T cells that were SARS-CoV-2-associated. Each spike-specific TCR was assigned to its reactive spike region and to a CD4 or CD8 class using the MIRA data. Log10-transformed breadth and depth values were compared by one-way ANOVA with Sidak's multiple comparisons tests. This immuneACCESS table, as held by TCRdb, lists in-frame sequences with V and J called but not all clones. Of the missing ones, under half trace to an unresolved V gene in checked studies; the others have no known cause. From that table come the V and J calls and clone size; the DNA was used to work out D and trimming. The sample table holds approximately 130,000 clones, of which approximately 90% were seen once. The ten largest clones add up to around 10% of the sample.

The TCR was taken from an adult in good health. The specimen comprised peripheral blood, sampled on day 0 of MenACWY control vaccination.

The CDR3 sequence is CSVPQSGRQYF. At the DNA level, the sequence is TGCAGCGTCCCACAGTCTGGTCGGCAGTACTTC. The V and J segments used are TRBV29-1 and TRBJ2-7; the D gene identity is not certain. V sheds 6 bases and J sheds 9 bases, leaving 15 bases between their ends. The CDR3 starts with the cysteine, ends with the phenylalanine, and has 11 residues. The kept DNA is CDR3 alone, 33 bases in frame from the first base. The germline V gene encodes CDR1 SQVTM and CDR2 ANQGSEA.